A single T cell receptor (beta chain) is shown here with its context. Its antigen is currently unknown. Generated by immunoSEQ multiplex PCR, the TCRdb table keeps only in-frame clones and is missing some. The repertoire has 64,000 or so clones, 60% to 80% of them found once; the top ten carry roughly 2%. The data belong to a study of vaccination effects on CD4 cells after COVID-19. The V end lost 4 bases, the J end lost 7 bases, and 9 bases lay between the germline ends. The CDR3 is 12 residues long. Before sequencing, viral peptide pools were used by the ViraFEST assay to expand antigen-specific CD4+ T cells. When ten to eleven days of culture had elapsed, CD4+ T cells were isolated. Everyone in the study got two shots of either the BNT162b2 or mRNA-1273 vaccine.

This TCR came from a human donor who received a COVID-19 vaccine. V and J are TRBV12-3 or TRBV12-4 and TRBJ2-3; D not certain. Source: CD4+ T cells from PBMCs cultured with HCoV-OC43 spike peptides, taken after COVID-19 vaccination. Stated subset: HCoV-OC43 spike overlapping peptide pool stimulation. CDR3 DNA sequence: TGTGCCAGCAGTTCGGACGGATATACGCAGTATTTT. It encodes CASSSDGYTQYF.